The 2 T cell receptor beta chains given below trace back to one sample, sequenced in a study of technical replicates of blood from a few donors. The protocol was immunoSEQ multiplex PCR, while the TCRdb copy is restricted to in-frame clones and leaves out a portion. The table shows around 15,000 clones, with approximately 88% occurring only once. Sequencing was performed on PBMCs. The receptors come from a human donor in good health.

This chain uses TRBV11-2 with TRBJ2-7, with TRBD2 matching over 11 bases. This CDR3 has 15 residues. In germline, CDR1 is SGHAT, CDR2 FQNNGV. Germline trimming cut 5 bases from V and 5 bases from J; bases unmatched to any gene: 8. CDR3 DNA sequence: TGTGCCAGCAGCATCTTGACTAGCGGGGTCCACGAGCAGTACTTC. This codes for CASSILTSGVHEQYF.

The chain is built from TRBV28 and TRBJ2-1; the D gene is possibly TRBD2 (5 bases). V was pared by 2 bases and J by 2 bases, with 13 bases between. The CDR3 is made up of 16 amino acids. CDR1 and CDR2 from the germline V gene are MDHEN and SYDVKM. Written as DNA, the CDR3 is TGTGCCAGCAGTTTACCGGGCGGGTCCCCCTACAATGAGCAGTTCTTC. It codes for CASSLPGGSPYNEQFF. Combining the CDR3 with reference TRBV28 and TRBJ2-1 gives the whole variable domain DVKVTQSSRYLVKRTGEKVFLECVQDMDHENMFWYRQDPGLGLRLIYFSYDVKMKEKGDIPEGYSVSREKKERFSLILESASTNQTSMYLCASSLPGGSPYNEQFFGPGTRLTVL.